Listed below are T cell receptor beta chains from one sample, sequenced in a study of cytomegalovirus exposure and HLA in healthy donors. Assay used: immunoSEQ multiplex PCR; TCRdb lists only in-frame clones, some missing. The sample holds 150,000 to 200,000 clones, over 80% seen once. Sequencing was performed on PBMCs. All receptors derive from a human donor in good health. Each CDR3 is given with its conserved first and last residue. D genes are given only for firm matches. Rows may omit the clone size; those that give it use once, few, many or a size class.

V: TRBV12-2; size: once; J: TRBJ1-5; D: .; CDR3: CASRKTPGQGGGCNQPQHF; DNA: TGTGCAAGTCGTAAAACTCCGGGACAGGGGGGCGGTTGCAATCAGCCCCAGCATTTT
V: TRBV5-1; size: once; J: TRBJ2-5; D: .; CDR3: CASSLGRGETQYF; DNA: TGCGCCAGCAGCTTGGGCCGAGGAGAGACCCAGTACTTC
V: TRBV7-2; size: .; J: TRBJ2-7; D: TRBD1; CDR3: CASSFPAGGYNEQYF; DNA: TGTGCCAGCAGCTTCCCCGCAGGGGGCTACAACGAGCAGTACTTC
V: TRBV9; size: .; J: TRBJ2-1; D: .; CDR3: CASSVVQGAYNEQFF; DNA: TGTGCCAGCAGCGTGGTACAGGGTGCCTACAATGAGCAGTTCTTC
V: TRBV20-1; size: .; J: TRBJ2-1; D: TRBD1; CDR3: CSAFGQGEQFF; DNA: TGCAGTGCTTTCGGACAGGGTGAGCAGTTCTTC
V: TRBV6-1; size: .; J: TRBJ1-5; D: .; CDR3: CATSGHHNQPQHF; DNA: TGTGCCACTTCGGGACACCATAATCAGCCCCAGCATTTT
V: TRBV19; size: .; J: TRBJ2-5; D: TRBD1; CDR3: CASSPDRGVETQYF; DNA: TGTGCCAGTAGTCCTGACAGGGGAGTCGAGACCCAGTACTTC
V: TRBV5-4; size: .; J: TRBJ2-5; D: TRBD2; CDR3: CASSPMTSGGAGETQYF; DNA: TGTGCCAGCAGCCCGATGACTAGCGGGGGGGCCGGAGAGACCCAGTACTTC
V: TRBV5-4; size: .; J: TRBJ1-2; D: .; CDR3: CASSLYPGVYGYTF; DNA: TGTGCCAGCAGCTTGTATCCAGGGGTCTATGGCTACACCTTC
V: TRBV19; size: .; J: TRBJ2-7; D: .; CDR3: CASSDSPQGLHYEQYF; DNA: TGTGCCAGTAGTGATTCACCACAGGGCCTCCACTACGAGCAGTACTTC
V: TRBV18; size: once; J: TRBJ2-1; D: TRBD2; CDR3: CASSASGGDRNEQFF; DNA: TGTGCCAGCTCAGCTAGCGGGGGCGATAGGAATGAGCAGTTCTTC
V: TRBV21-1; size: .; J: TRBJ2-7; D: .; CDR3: CASSKVFPGTSVREQYF; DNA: TGTGCCAGCAGCAAAGTGTTTCCCGGGACTAGCGTTCGCGAGCAGTACTTC
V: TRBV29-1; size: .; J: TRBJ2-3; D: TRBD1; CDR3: CSVTLQGAGTDTQYF; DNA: TGCAGCGTTACACTCCAGGGGGCCGGCACAGATACGCAGTATTTT
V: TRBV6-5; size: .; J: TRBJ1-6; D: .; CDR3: CATSREGGSGSPLHF; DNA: TGTGCCACCAGTCGGGAGGGGGGTAGTGGTTCACCCCTCCACTTT
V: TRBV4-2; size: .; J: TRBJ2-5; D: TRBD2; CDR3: CASSQEGAGLANQETQYF; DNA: TGTGCCAGCAGCCAAGAAGGTGCGGGACTAGCGAATCAAGAGACCCAGTACTTC
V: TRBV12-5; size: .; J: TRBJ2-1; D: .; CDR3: CVSGASGYYNEQFF; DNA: TGTGTGTCAGGGGCTAGCGGATATTACAATGAGCAGTTCTTC
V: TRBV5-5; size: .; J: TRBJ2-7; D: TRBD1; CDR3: CASSFGTGSYEQYF; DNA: TGTGCCAGCAGCTTCGGGACAGGATCCTACGAGCAGTACTTC
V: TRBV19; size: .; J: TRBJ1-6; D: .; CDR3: CASSILPGVDSPLHF; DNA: TGTGCCAGTAGTATCCTGCCAGGGGTTGATTCACCCCTCCACTTT
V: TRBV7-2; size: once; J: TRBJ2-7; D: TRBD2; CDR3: CASSSSGGVKQYF; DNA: TGTGCCAGCAGCTCCAGCGGGGGAGTCAAGCAGTACTTC
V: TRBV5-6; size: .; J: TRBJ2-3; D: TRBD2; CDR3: CASSILAGGEQYF; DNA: TGTGCCAGCAGCATACTAGCGGGGGGAGAGCAGTATTTT
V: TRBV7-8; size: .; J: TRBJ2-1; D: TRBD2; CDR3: CASSLAGAKKQFF; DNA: TGTGCCAGCAGTCTAGCGGGGGCCAAGAAGCAGTTCTTC
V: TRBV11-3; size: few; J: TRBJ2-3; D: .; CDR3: CASSPGTLGDTQYF; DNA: TGTGCCAGCAGCCCAGGTACCCTTGGAGATACGCAGTATTTT
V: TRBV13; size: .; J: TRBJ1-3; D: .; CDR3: CASNSKRVGGPGNTIYF; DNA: TGTGCCAGCAACTCAAAGCGAGTAGGGGGTCCTGGAAACACCATATATTTT
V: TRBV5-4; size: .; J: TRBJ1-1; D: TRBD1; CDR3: CASSLPNRGNTEAFF; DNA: TGTGCCAGCAGTCTACCTAACAGGGGCAACACTGAAGCTTTCTTT
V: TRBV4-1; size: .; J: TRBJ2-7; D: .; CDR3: CASSHGHPPGHEQYF; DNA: TGCGCCAGCAGTCACGGACACCCACCAGGCCACGAGCAGTACTTC
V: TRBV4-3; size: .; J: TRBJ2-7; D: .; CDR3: CASSRDLPYEQYF; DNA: TGCGCCAGCAGCCGGGACTTACCCTACGAGCAGTACTTC
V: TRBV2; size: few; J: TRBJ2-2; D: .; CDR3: CASSVSVQGELFF; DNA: TGTGCCAGCAGTGTTTCAGTTCAGGGGGAGCTGTTTTTT
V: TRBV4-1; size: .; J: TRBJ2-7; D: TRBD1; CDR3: CASSQDRSSYEQYF; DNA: TGCGCCAGCAGCCAGGACAGGAGCTCCTACGAGCAGTACTTC
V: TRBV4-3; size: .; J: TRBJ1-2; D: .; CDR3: CASSHTPGYGYTF; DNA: TGCGCCAGCAGCCACACCCCCGGGTATGGCTACACCTTC
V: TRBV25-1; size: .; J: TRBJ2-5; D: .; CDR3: CASSELVGGPGETQYF; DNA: TGTGCCAGCAGTGAATTAGTGGGGGGGCCAGGAGAGACCCAGTACTTC
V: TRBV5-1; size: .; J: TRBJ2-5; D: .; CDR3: CASSLMPRVVQETQYF; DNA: TGCGCCAGCAGCTTGATGCCCAGGGTGGTCCAAGAGACCCAGTACTTC
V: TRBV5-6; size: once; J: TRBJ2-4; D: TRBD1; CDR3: CASSFGTGGDIQYF; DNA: TGTGCCAGCAGCTTTGGGACAGGAGGGGACATTCAGTACTTC
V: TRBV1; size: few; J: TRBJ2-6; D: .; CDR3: CTSSQDLEGGPSGANVLTF; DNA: TGCACCAGCAGCCAAGATCTCGAGGGGGGGCCCTCTGGGGCCAACGTCCTGACTTTC
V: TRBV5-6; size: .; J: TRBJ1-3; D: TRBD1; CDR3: CASSTWTGSGNTIYF; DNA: TGTGCCAGCAGCACATGGACAGGCTCTGGAAACACCATATATTTT
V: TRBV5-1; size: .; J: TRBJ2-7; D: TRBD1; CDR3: CASSLLGQGDEQYF; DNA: TGCGCCAGCAGCTTGTTAGGACAGGGAGACGAGCAGTACTTC
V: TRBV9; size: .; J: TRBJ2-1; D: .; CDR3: CASSVGRGLDNEQFF; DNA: TGTGCCAGCAGCGTGGGGCGGGGGCTTGACAATGAGCAGTTCTTC
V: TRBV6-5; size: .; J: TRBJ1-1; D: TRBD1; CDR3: CASRPGTANTEAFF; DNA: TGTGCCAGCAGACCCGGGACAGCGAACACTGAAGCTTTCTTT
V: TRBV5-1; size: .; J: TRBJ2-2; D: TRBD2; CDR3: CASSLAASGENTGELFF; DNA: TGCGCCAGCAGCTTGGCCGCTAGCGGAGAGAACACCGGGGAGCTGTTTTTT
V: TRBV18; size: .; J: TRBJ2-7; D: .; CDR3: CASSPVLGADEQYF; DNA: TGTGCCAGCTCACCGGTATTGGGTGCGGACGAGCAGTACTTC
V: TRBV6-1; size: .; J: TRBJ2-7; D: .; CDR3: CASNGGLTYEQYF; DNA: TGTGCCTCCAACGGCGGGCTTACCTACGAGCAGTACTTC
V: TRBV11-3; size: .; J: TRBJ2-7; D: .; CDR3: CASSFRQSYEQYF; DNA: TGTGCCAGCAGCTTCAGGCAGTCCTACGAGCAGTACTTC
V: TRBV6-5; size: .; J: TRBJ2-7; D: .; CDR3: CASSYDRDYEQYF; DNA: TGTGCCAGCAGTTACGACAGAGATTACGAGCAGTACTTC
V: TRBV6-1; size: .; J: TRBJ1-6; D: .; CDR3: CASRYSYNSPLHF; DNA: TGTGCCAGCAGGTACTCCTATAATTCACCCCTCCACTTT
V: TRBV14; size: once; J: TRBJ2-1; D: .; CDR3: CASSPPGDNEQFF; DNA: TGTGCCAGCAGCCCCCCAGGCGACAATGAGCAGTTCTTC
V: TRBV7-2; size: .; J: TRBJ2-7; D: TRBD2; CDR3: CASSLVTSGGKEQYF; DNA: TGTGCCAGCAGCTTAGTTACTAGCGGGGGGAAAGAGCAGTACTTC
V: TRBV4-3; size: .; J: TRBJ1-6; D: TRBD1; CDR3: CASSQEKGAAYNSPLHF; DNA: TGCGCCAGCAGCCAAGAAAAGGGGGCAGCCTATAATTCACCCCTCCACTTT
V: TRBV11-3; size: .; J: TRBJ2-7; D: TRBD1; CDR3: CASSYRDRDYEQYF; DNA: TGTGCCAGCAGTTACCGGGACAGGGACTACGAGCAGTACTTC
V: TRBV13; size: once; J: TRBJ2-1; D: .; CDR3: CASSLAGVYNEQFF; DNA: TGTGCCAGCAGCTTAGCGGGGGTTTACAATGAGCAGTTCTTC
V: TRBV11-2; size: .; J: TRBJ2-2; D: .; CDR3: CASSPGGRAGELFF; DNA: TGTGCCAGCAGCCCAGGAGGCCGGGCCGGGGAGCTGTTTTTT
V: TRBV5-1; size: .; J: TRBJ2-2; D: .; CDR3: CASSFQGNTGELFF; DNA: TGCGCCAGCAGCTTTCAGGGAAACACCGGGGAGCTGTTTTTT
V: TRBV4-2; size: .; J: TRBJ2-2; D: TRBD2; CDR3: CASSQELAGANTGELFF; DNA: TGTGCCAGCAGCCAAGAACTAGCGGGGGCGAACACCGGGGAGCTGTTTTTT
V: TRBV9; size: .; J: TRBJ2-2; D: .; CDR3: CASSKGRDSNTGELFF; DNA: TGTGCCAGCAGCAAGGGACGGGACTCGAACACCGGGGAGCTGTTTTTT
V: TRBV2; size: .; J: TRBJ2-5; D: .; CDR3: CASSGRGSQETQYF; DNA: TGTGCCAGCAGTGGGAGGGGATCCCAAGAGACCCAGTACTTC
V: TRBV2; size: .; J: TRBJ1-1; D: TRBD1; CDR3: CATGQGVSTEAFF; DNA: TGTGCCACCGGACAGGGAGTGAGCACTGAAGCTTTCTTT
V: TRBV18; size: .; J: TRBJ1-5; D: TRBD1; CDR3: CASSPGTGDRGQPQHF; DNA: TGTGCCAGCTCACCCGGGACAGGGGATCGGGGTCAGCCCCAGCATTTT
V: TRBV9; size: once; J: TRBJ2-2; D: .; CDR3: CASSVAGQGPLTELFF; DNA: TGTGCCAGCAGCGTAGCCGGGCAGGGCCCACTGACGGAGCTGTTTTTT
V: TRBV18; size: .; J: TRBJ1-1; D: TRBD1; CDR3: CASSRTGGSEAFF; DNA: TGTGCCAGCTCACGGACAGGGGGTTCTGAAGCTTTCTTT
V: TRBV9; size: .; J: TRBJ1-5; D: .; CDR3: CASSVSGYSNQPQHF; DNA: TGTGCCAGCAGCGTTTCAGGGTATAGCAATCAGCCCCAGCATTTT
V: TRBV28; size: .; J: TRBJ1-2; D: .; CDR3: CASSLDPPGQRTNYGYTF; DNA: TGTGCCAGCAGTTTGGACCCCCCGGGACAACGAACTAACTATGGCTACACCTTC
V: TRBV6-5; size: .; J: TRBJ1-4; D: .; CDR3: CASSYRGGEKLFF; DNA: TGTGCCAGCAGTTACAGGGGTGGAGAAAAACTGTTTTTT